The 23 T cell receptor beta chains below were found in one sample sequenced in a study of blood T cell repertoires in COVID-19. Generated by immunoSEQ multiplex PCR, the TCRdb table keeps only in-frame clones and is missing some. The sample carries roughly 300,000 clones, about four fifths recorded once. Sample: peripheral blood. These receptors all stem from a human donor with COVID-19, enrolled during active disease. The donor label of this sample is uncertain.

This rearrangement joins TRBV6-5 to TRBJ2-1, with 13 nucleotides matching TRBD2. CDR3 length: 16 residues. Unmatched junction bases numbered 6, after V lost 2 bases and J lost 8 bases. Germline loops: CDR1 MNHEY, CDR2 SVGAGI. CDR3 coding DNA: TGTGCCAGCAGTTACATGGGACTAGCGGGAATCGATGAGCAGTTCTTC. It specifies CASSYMGLAGIDEQFF.

The rearrangement joins TRBV27 to TRBJ2-1; maybe TRBD1 (5 bases). Germline V gene sequence: CDR1 MNHEY, CDR2 SMNVEV (reference sequence). V lost 5 bases, J lost 6 bases, and 11 bases lay in between. CDR3 length: 13 residues. CDR3 region: CASSPRGFNEQFF. The DNA for the CDR3 is TGTGCCAGCAGTCCTAGGGGATTCAATGAGCAGTTCTTC.

This chain joins TRBV7-8 and TRBJ2-5; TRBD2 might be the D (6 bases). V lost 5 bases to trimming and J lost 0 bases, with 22 bases between them. Germline V lookup: CDR1 SGHVS, CDR2 FQNEAQ. The CDR3 spans 18 residues. CDR3 nucleotides: TGTGCCAGCAGCGGAGATAGAGTAAGGAGGGAGTACCAAGAGACCCAGTACTTC. It specifies CASSGDRVRREYQETQYF.

V gene TRBV6-4 combines with J gene TRBJ1-5, with TRBD1 identical over 10 bases. The V segment lost 6 bases and the J segment 0 bases; nucleotides outside the gene matches: 11. The CDR3 is made up of 18 amino acids. The V gene's germline CDR1 is MRHNA and CDR2 SNTAGT. CDR3 amino acids: CASRLGQGSRYSNQPQHF. In DNA form, the CDR3 reads TGTGCCAGCAGGTTGGGACAGGGGAGCCGGTATAGCAATCAGCCCCAGCATTTT.

V gene TRBV2 combines with J gene TRBJ2-1, with D possibly being TRBD2 (5 bases). Germline CDR1 and CDR2: SNHLY and FYNNEI. V was pared by 5 bases and J by 2 bases, with 13 bases between. This CDR3 spans 15 amino acids. The CDR3 is CASSLSGLPYNEQFF. CDR3 DNA: TGTGCCAGCAGTCTAAGCGGACTCCCCTACAATGAGCAGTTCTTC.

The chain is built from TRBV5-1 and TRBJ2-2, with TRBD2 identical over 10 bases. Germline loops: CDR1 SGHRS, CDR2 YFSETQ. Germline trimming cut 4 bases from V and 5 bases from J; bases unmatched to any gene: 11. The CDR3 loop spans 17 amino acids. The CDR3 protein is CASSAGLAGVATGELFF. CDR3 in DNA: TGCGCCAGCAGCGCCGGTCTAGCGGGAGTAGCTACCGGGGAGCTGTTTTTT. The whole variable domain, remainder taken from reference TRBV5-1 and TRBJ2-2, is KAGVTQTPRYLIKTRGQQVTLSCSPISGHRSVSWYQQTPGQGLQFLFEYFSETQRNKGNFPGRFSGRQFSNSRSEMNVSTLELGDSALYLCASSAGLAGVATGELFFGEGSRLTVL.

The chain employs TRBV6-4 and TRBJ2-1; perhaps TRBD2 as D (5 bases). Germline V gene lookup returns CDR1 MRHNA and CDR2 SNTAGT. Between the trimmed V and J ends, which lost 5 bases and 4 bases, there was a span of 15 bases. This CDR3 region has 15 residues. CDR3 coding DNA: TGTGCCAGCAGTTTTGGTAGCGCGTGGTACAATGAGCAGTTCTTC. Its protein product is CASSFGSAWYNEQFF.

This rearrangement joins TRBV29-1 to TRBJ1-2; 11 bases are a match to TRBD1. Germline values: CDR1 SQVTM, CDR2 ANQGSEA. With 4 bases clipped from V and 6 bases from J, the junction kept 7 bases outside the gene matches. This CDR3 has 14 amino acids. The CDR3 DNA sequence: TGCAGCGTTGCTATTGGACAGGGGGCCGATGGCTACACCTTC. It translates to CSVAIGQGADGYTF. The entire variable domain, with the rest obtained from reference TRBV29-1 and TRBJ1-2, is as follows: SAVISQKPSRDICQRGTSLTIQCQVDSQVTMMFWYRQQPGQSLTLIATANQGSEATYESGFVIDKFPISRPNLTFSTLTVSNMSPEDSSIYLCSVAIGQGADGYTFGSGTRLTVV.

The chain joins TRBV18 to TRBJ2-1; TRBD2 is a possible D gene (5 bases). The CDR3 is 14 residues long. Germline V lookup: CDR1 KGHSH, CDR2 LQKENI. The germline V and J ends were trimmed by 6 bases and 8 bases, with 17 bases remaining between them. The DNA of the CDR3 is TGTGCCAGCTCCGTGGATCGAGGGAGCGATGAGCAGTTCTTC. It yields the protein CASSVDRGSDEQFF.

The CDR3 nucleotides read TGTGCCTGGACTAGCGGGAGGGCCGGAAGTGCAGATACGCAGTATTTT. Translating it yields CAWTSGRAGSADTQYF. The chain joins TRBV30 to TRBJ2-3; 12 nucleotides match TRBD2. The CDR3 is 16 amino acids. Germline V lookup: CDR1 GTSNPN, CDR2 SVGIG (reference sequence). The junction had 9 bases not matched to a gene; V was cut back by 4 bases and J by 4 bases.

This clone has a handful of counts. The genes are TRBV7-3 and TRBJ2-2; 14 bases agree with TRBD2. The CDR3 spans 18 residues. Per germline, CDR1 SGHTA and CDR2 FQGTGA. The trim removed 1 base at V and 6 bases at J, leaving 7 bases unmatched. CDR3 amino acids: CASSLSGTSGRQSGELFF. In DNA, the CDR3 is TGTGCCAGCAGCTTAAGCGGGACTAGCGGGAGACAATCCGGGGAGCTGTTTTTT.

The V gene is TRBV10-3, the J gene TRBJ1-6, with a possible D match to TRBD1 (6 bases). Germline V gene sequence: CDR1 ENHRY, CDR2 SYGVKD. Trimming cost V 3 bases and J 0 bases, with 12 bases left between them. CDR3 length equals 17 residues. Here the CDR3 reads CAISDGQPSSYNSPLHF. The CDR3 DNA follows: TGTGCCATCAGTGATGGACAGCCGAGCTCCTATAATTCACCCCTCCACTTT.

This clone was seen just once. Other DNA sequences in the same sample also yield this CDR3. This chain joins TRBV5-1 and TRBJ1-5, with 7 bases identical to TRBD1. The CDR3 totals 15 residues. J lost 4 bases, V lost 0 bases, and 4 bases had no gene match. Germline values: CDR1 SGHRS, CDR2 YFSETQ. The CDR3 loop is CASSLDGRGNQPQHF. In nucleotides, the CDR3 is TGCGCCAGCAGCTTGGATGGCAGGGGGAATCAGCCCCAGCATTTT.

This chain uses TRBV11-2 with TRBJ1-1, with unresolved D. Germline loops: CDR1 SGHAT, CDR2 FQNNGV. The CDR3 has 14 amino acids. Trimming removed 5 bases from V and 7 bases from J, with 17 bases in between. CDR3 sequence reads: CASSARGVEGEAFF. CDR3 nucleotides: TGTGCCAGCAGCGCGAGAGGAGTCGAAGGTGAAGCTTTCTTT.

The chain has TRBV19 and TRBJ2-5, with D tentatively TRBD2 (6 bases). The germline V gene has CDR1 LNHDA and CDR2 SQIVND (reference sequence). Trimming shortened V by 0 bases and J by 1 base, and 9 bases separated the two germline ends. The CDR3 runs to 15 residues. CDR3 protein: CASSIDRGSQETQYF. The CDR3 DNA reads as TGTGCCAGTAGTATAGATCGGGGGAGCCAAGAGACCCAGTACTTC.

The chain links TRBV9 to TRBJ1-6; 11 positions agree with TRBD1. The CDR3 consists of 16 residues. With 4 bases clipped from V and 7 bases from J, the junction kept 7 bases outside the gene matches. Germline V lookup: CDR1 SGDLS, CDR2 YYNGEE. The CDR3 DNA reads as TGTGCCAGCAGCTCAGGGACAGGGGGTCGGAATTCACCCCTCCACTTT. This encodes CASSSGTGGRNSPLHF.

The chain combines TRBV28 with TRBJ1-1; TRBD1 aligns across 7 bases. Losses at the gene ends were 1 base for V and 11 bases for J; bases not matched to a gene: 13. CDR1 is MDHEN and CDR2 is SYDVKM in the germline V gene. CDR3 size: 15 residues. The CDR3 is CASSLYGQAPARAFF. The CDR3, as DNA: TGTGCCAGCAGTTTATACGGACAGGCCCCAGCCAGGGCTTTCTTT.

The genes are TRBV7-2 and TRBJ2-2; 8 positions agree with TRBD2. The CDR3 runs to 15 residues. CDR1 is SGHTA, CDR2 FQGNSA, per germline. The V segment lost 5 bases and the J segment 7 bases; nucleotides outside the gene matches: 9. The CDR3 DNA reads as TGTGCCAGCAGCCCGCCGGGACTAGTCGACGGGGAGCTGTTTTTT. Translated: CASSPPGLVDGELFF. The full variable domain, in which reference TRBV7-2 and TRBJ2-2 provide the parts outside the CDR3, is GAGVSQSPSNKVTEKGKDVELRCDPISGHTALYWYRQSLGQGLEFLIYFQGNSAPDKSGLPSDRFSAERTGGSVSTLTIQRTQQEDSAVYLCASSPPGLVDGELFFGEGSRLTVL.

The CDR3 DNA sequence: TGTGCCAGCTCCCCCGGACGGGAAAATCAGCCCCAGCATTTT. Encoded protein: CASSPGRENQPQHF. This chain joins TRBV18 and TRBJ1-5; D uncertain. The CDR3 is made up of 14 amino acids. With 6 bases removed from V and 4 bases from J, the gap between germline ends came to 13 bases. CDR1 and CDR2 from the germline V gene are KGHSH and LQKENI. Using reference TRBV18 and TRBJ1-5 for the parts outside the CDR3, the full variable domain is NAGVMQNPRHLVRRRGQEARLRCSPMKGHSHVYWYRQLPEEGLKFMVYLQKENIIDESGMPKERFSAEFPKEGPSILRIQQVVRGDSAAYFCASSPGRENQPQHFGDGTRLSIL.

This chain links TRBV9 with TRBJ2-6; D ambiguous. This CDR3 has 15 residues. Germline V CDR1 and CDR2: SGDLS, YYNGEE. Trimming removed 6 bases from V and 0 bases from J, with 10 bases in between. The CDR3 DNA reads TGTGCCAGCAAACAGTCCCACTCTGGGGCCAACGTCCTGACTTTC. This encodes CASKQSHSGANVLTF.

To note about this clone: A junction boundary mismatches the germline segment, possibly from a read error. The chain uses TRBV7-7 and TRBJ2-3; 10 positions match TRBD1. Germline loops: CDR1 SSHAT, CDR2 FNYEAQ (reference sequence). CDR3 length: 16 residues. CDR3 bases: TGTGCTAGCAGCCCGAGGACAGGGGGTAGCACAGATACGCAGTATTTT. Translating gives CASSPRTGGSTDTQYF.

CDR3 in amino acids: CASSVAGAATDTQYF. The CDR3 nucleotides are TGTGCCAGCAGCGTAGCGGGAGCGGCCACAGATACGCAGTATTTT. The V and J genes are TRBV9 and TRBJ2-3, with D possibly being TRBD2 (6 bases). Germline CDR1 and CDR2: SGDLS and YYNGEE. The germline V and J ends were trimmed by 0 bases and 2 bases, with 10 bases remaining between them. The CDR3 is 15 amino acids.

V gene TRBV5-5 combines with J gene TRBJ1-1; 7 bases are shared with TRBD1. This CDR3 is built from 14 residues. Germline-derived CDR1 and CDR2 are SGHKS and YYEKEE (reference sequence). J lost 0 bases, V lost 3 bases, and 2 bases had no gene match. CDR3 sequence reads: CASSWDSMNTEAFF. The CDR3 coding sequence is TGTGCCAGCAGCTGGGACAGCATGAACACTGAAGCTTTCTTT. Based on the CDR3 plus reference TRBV5-5 and TRBJ1-1, the full variable domain is DAGVTQSPTHLIKTRGQQVTLRCSPISGHKSVSWYQQVLGQGPQFIFQYYEKEERGRGNFPDRFSARQFPNYSSELNVNALLLGDSALYLCASSWDSMNTEAFFGQGTRLTVV.